The 4 T cell receptor beta chains below come from one sample, sequenced in a study of T-cell reconstitution after alpha-beta-depleted transplantation in children. Unique molecular identifiers were built into the TCRbeta library. TCRdb itself ran the PCR reads through MiXCR, one entry per CDR3 protein. The data show approximately 1,000,000 distinct CDR3 sequences, around 30% seen once. The material was PBMCs, mostly from graft donor cells, obtained 360 days after TCRalphabeta/CD19-depleted stem cell transplant. The receptors here all came from a boy less than two years old who had a stem cell transplant for SCID, so the T cells may come from the graft donor.

The sample holds a few counts of this clonotype. The V gene is TRBV20-1, the J gene TRBJ2-1; the match to TRBD2 covers 9 bases. Germline V gene lookup returns CDR1 DFQATT and CDR2 SNEGSKA (reference sequence). The length of the CDR3 is 12 residues. The CDR3 DNA follows: TGCGGAGGGCGGGGGGGCTACAATGAGCAGTTCTTC. Translation gives CGGRGGYNEQFF.

The gene calls are TRBV12-3 or TRBV12-4 and TRBJ2-7; possibly TRBD1 for D (5 bases). The CDR3 length is 14 residues. V shed 6 bases and J shed 2 bases, with 14 bases lying between them. CDR3 sequence: CASSKSDRTYEQYF. The CDR3 nucleotides are TGTGCCAGCAGCAAGAGCGACAGAACCTACGAGCAGTACTTC.

The sample holds one count of this clonotype. This chain links TRBV5-1 with TRBJ2-7; D may match TRBD1 or TRBD2 (5 bases each). This CDR3 comprises 15 residues. The ends were cut back, 0 bases at V and 2 bases at J, with 12 bases in the middle. Per the germline V gene, CDR1 is SGHRS and CDR2 is YFSETQ. The CDR3 reads CASSLASGAAYEQYF. CDR3 nucleotide sequence: TGCGCCAGCAGCTTGGCGTCCGGGGCGGCCTACGAGCAGTACTTC.

This clonotype showed up just once. V and J are TRBV30 and TRBJ2-5; 8 bases are a match to TRBD2. Germline values: CDR1 GTSNPN, CDR2 SVGIG (reference sequence). The CDR3 runs 14 residues. V trimming: 2 bases; J trimming: 11 bases; junction bases outside the gene matches: 13. The CDR3 DNA is TGTGCCTGGAGTCCTCTGGCGGGGGGAGCTCGGCAGTACTTC. It yields the protein CAWSPLAGGARQYF.